The source of this T cell receptor (beta chain) is a study of vaccination effects on CD4 cells after COVID-19 (dated by TCRdb to between 2021 and 2023). For the wider study: Post-vaccine samples across the study were collected a median of 72 days after the second dose, with a range of 14 to 241. The full study included fewer than eleven COVID-19 convalescent patients and a few SARS-CoV-2-naive healthy vaccine recipients. The study compared SARS-CoV-2 spike-specific CD4+ TCR repertoires before and after mRNA vaccination in COVID-19 convalescent patients and infection-naive vaccine recipients. In the study, cultures from other donors were sequenced using the Oncomine TCR Beta short-read assay on an Illumina iSeq 100.

Libraries came from the immunoSEQ multiplex PCR assay. DNA from the cultured and isolated CD4+ T cells underwent TCR beta CDR3 sequencing. The original methods were these. The analysis removed non-productive TCR sequences, trimmed reads to the CDR3 region, and retained only CDR3s that were 7 or more amino acids long. Antigen-specific clonotypes were identified with the MANAFEST web app by comparing expansion in peptide wells against reference cultures. To be called positive, a clone needed expansion at FDR<0.05 compared with the reference and with all other wells, an odds ratio greater than 5, and a frequency greater than 0.1% in two replicate wells. A clonotype was called cross-reactive if it was significantly expanded both in SARS-CoV-2 spike wells and in at least one common cold coronavirus spike condition. Using the stringdist R package, CDR3 similarity was measured by Levenshtein distance, and unrooted trees were constructed with ape in R 3.6.1. TCRdb carries this immuneACCESS record with in-frame sequences only. Its versions omit some clonotypes, under half of them owing to an unresolved V gene in the studies checked, with the rest unexplained. The DNA was the basis for D and trimming; V, J and clone size are from that table. The sample yields 25,000 to 30,000 clones; 74% were counted once. Jointly, the top ten make up around 13% of the sample.

Concerning this clone: Its antigen is still unknown. No qualities accompany the bases; no much larger clone lies one base away.

The ViraFEST assay stimulated PBMC with viral peptide pools and then used TCR sequencing to identify antigen-specific CD4+ T cell clonotypes by expansion. After more than 9 days of culture, CD4+ T cells were isolated with the EasySep CD4+ T cell isolation kit. Two doses of either the BNT162b2 or the mRNA-1273 mRNA SARS-CoV-2 vaccine were administered to participants. The absence of prior SARS-CoV-2 infection in healthy vaccine recipients was confirmed by negative nucleocapsid antibodies before and after vaccination. About 2.1 million PBMC per well were cultured with approximately 10 ug/ml peptides in IMDM containing approximately 4.6% human AB serum, approximately 9.1 IU/ml IL-2 and gentamicin. On days 3 and 7, half of the culture medium was replaced with fresh IL-2-containing medium. Each peptide stimulation condition was cultured in triplicate wells unless otherwise noted. Using Ficoll-Paque Plus gradient centrifugation, PBMC were separated from whole blood and then either used fresh or cryopreserved at -140C. The overlapping peptide pools covered the spike proteins of SARS-CoV-2 as well as those of the common cold coronaviruses HCoV-NL63, HCoV-OC43 and HCoV-229E. The QIAamp micro DNA kit was used to extract genomic DNA from the cultured CD4+ T cells.

Beyond this particular receptor, the publication reports: Only a small number of convalescent patients were included, and no early post-infection timepoints were available, which limited the study. In healthy vaccine recipients, vaccine-induced clones were almost all SARS-CoV-2 mono-reactive, with only 1 of 255 being cross-reactive with common cold coronaviruses. Both infection-induced and vaccine-induced clones contracted markedly at late post-vaccination timepoints, which is consistent with waning T cell responses.

In the germline V gene, CDR1 corresponds to SGHNT and CDR2 to YENEEA. The CDR3, from cysteine to phenylalanine, totals 17 residues. Only the CDR3 portion is preserved as DNA: 51 bases, with reading frame beginning at the first base. Here V drops 5 bases and J drops 4 bases, and the junction holds 12 bases not matched to any gene. The receptor's source is a human donor who received a COVID-19 vaccine. The sequences come from CD4+ T cells from PBMCs cultured with HCoV-229E spike peptides, collected after COVID-19 vaccination. Per the publication, the cell subset or site label means: HCoV-229E spike overlapping peptide pool stimulation. The chain is encoded by TRBV11-3 joined to TRBJ2-2, and 8 junction bases match TRBD1. In nucleotide form, the sequence is TGTGCCAGCAGCAAACGACACGCAGGGGGCAGCACCGGGGAGCTGTTTTTT. Translated, this is CASSKRHAGGSTGELFF.